This is a list of T cell receptor beta chains from one sample in a study of OX40 agonist ivuxolimab in advanced cancers. TCRdb keeps only in-frame clones here, not all; method: immunoSEQ multiplex PCR. The data hold roughly 50,000 clones, with roughly 84% observed a single time. Source: CD4+ or CD8+ T cells sorted from blood, taken in a trial of the OX40 agonist ivuxolimab. All receptors come from an adult with an advanced solid tumor such as melanoma, head and neck, liver or kidney cancer. The CDR3 runs from the conserved cysteine through the conserved F or W. A D gene is named only where the DNA matches it firmly. Only some rows state a clone size, as once, few, many or a class for expanded clones.

d_gene: -
v_gene: TRBV6-5
j_gene: TRBJ1-1
len: 15
abundance: -
CDR3aa: CASSYTAGGRTEAFF
CDR3nt: TGTGCCAGCAGTTACACCGCTGGGGGGCGGACTGAAGCTTTCTTT

d_gene: TRBD1
v_gene: TRBV4-1
j_gene: TRBJ1-2
len: 15
abundance: -
CDR3aa: CASSQSGQGNYGYTF
CDR3nt: TGCGCCAGCAGCCAATCCGGACAGGGGAACTATGGCTACACCTTC

d_gene: -
v_gene: TRBV7-6
j_gene: TRBJ2-3
len: 15
abundance: -
CDR3aa: CASSLGGGGTDTQYF
CDR3nt: TGTGCCAGCAGCTTAGGAGGCGGGGGCACAGATACGCAGTATTTT

d_gene: TRBD1
v_gene: TRBV5-1
j_gene: TRBJ2-5
len: 15
abundance: -
CDR3aa: CASSPSQGAGEAQYF
CDR3nt: TGCGCCAGCAGCCCATCCCAGGGGGCTGGGGAGGCCCAGTACTTC

d_gene: -
v_gene: TRBV7-3
j_gene: TRBJ2-2
len: 12
abundance: few
CDR3aa: CASSPRLGELFF
CDR3nt: TGTGCCAGCAGCCCCCGCCTCGGGGAGCTGTTTTTT

d_gene: -
v_gene: TRBV7-3
j_gene: TRBJ2-1
len: 15
abundance: -
CDR3aa: CASSLTGTTHGEQFF
CDR3nt: TGTGCCAGCAGCCTCACCGGGACCACCCACGGTGAGCAGTTCTTC

d_gene: -
v_gene: TRBV11-2
j_gene: TRBJ1-3
len: 17
abundance: -
CDR3aa: CASSLGSFTGTGNTIYF
CDR3nt: TGTGCCAGCAGCTTAGGCTCTTTTACAGGGACTGGAAACACCATATATTTT

d_gene: -
v_gene: TRBV5-1
j_gene: TRBJ1-4
len: 14
abundance: -
CDR3aa: CASSGGATNEKLFF
CDR3nt: TGCGCCAGCAGCGGCGGGGCAACTAATGAAAAACTGTTTTTT

d_gene: TRBD1
v_gene: TRBV4-1
j_gene: TRBJ2-7
len: 17
abundance: -
CDR3aa: CASSQERRTGFSYEQYF
CDR3nt: TGCGCCAGCAGCCAAGAAAGGCGGACAGGGTTCTCCTACGAGCAGTACTTC

d_gene: TRBD1
v_gene: TRBV5-1
j_gene: TRBJ2-5
len: 12
abundance: once
CDR3aa: CASSTGEETQYF
CDR3nt: TGCGCCAGCAGCACAGGGGAAGAGACCCAGTACTTC

d_gene: -
v_gene: TRBV9
j_gene: TRBJ2-2
len: 13
abundance: -
CDR3aa: CASSPRTTGELFF
CDR3nt: TGTGCCAGCAGCCCCCGGACGACCGGGGAGCTGTTTTTT

d_gene: -
v_gene: TRBV11-2
j_gene: TRBJ2-5
len: 14
abundance: -
CDR3aa: CASSFSRGGETQYF
CDR3nt: TGTGCCAGCAGCTTTTCTAGGGGCGGAGAGACCCAGTACTTC

d_gene: -
v_gene: TRBV9
j_gene: TRBJ1-5
len: 13
abundance: -
CDR3aa: CASSSSDYQPQHF
CDR3nt: TGTGCCAGCAGCTCATCGGACTATCAGCCCCAGCATTTT

d_gene: TRBD1
v_gene: TRBV2
j_gene: TRBJ2-2
len: 15
abundance: -
CDR3aa: CASTRGRVSAGELFF
CDR3nt: TGTGCCAGCACCAGGGGGCGCGTTTCGGCCGGGGAGCTGTTTTTT

d_gene: TRBD2
v_gene: TRBV11-2
j_gene: TRBJ2-1
len: 19
abundance: -
CDR3aa: CASSSRASGLAGRYNEQFF
CDR3nt: TGTGCCAGCAGCTCCAGGGCCTCTGGACTAGCGGGGAGGTACAATGAGCAGTTCTTC

d_gene: -
v_gene: TRBV6-1
j_gene: TRBJ1-2
len: 17
abundance: -
CDR3aa: CASSEGTTGAGRFGYTF
CDR3nt: TGTGCCAGCAGTGAAGGGACGACAGGAGCCGGGAGGTTCGGCTACACCTTC

d_gene: -
v_gene: TRBV7-9
j_gene: TRBJ1-6
len: 15
abundance: -
CDR3aa: CASSTAGALNSPLHF
CDR3nt: TGTGCCAGCAGCACCGCAGGGGCCTTGAATTCACCCCTCCACTTT

d_gene: -
v_gene: TRBV7-2
j_gene: TRBJ2-7
len: 15
abundance: -
CDR3aa: CASSLEKVPTYEQYF
CDR3nt: TGTGCCAGCAGCTTAGAAAAGGTTCCTACGTACGAGCAGTACTTC

d_gene: -
v_gene: TRBV5-4
j_gene: TRBJ2-3
len: 16
abundance: -
CDR3aa: CASSLATGIGTDTQYF
CDR3nt: TGTGCCAGCAGCTTGGCGACAGGTATCGGTACAGATACGCAGTATTTT

d_gene: -
v_gene: TRBV2
j_gene: TRBJ2-1
len: 16
abundance: -
CDR3aa: CASLIPRVGATLEQFF
CDR3nt: TGTGCCAGCCTAATCCCAAGGGTAGGGGCGACTTTGGAGCAGTTCTTC

d_gene: TRBD2
v_gene: TRBV7-3
j_gene: TRBJ2-1
len: 15
abundance: -
CDR3aa: CASSPGLAGGAEQFF
CDR3nt: TGTGCCAGCAGCCCGGGACTAGCGGGGGGAGCTGAGCAGTTCTTC